These 26 T cell receptor beta chains originate from one sample sequenced in a study of T cell repertoires in cytomegalovirus infection. Each CDR3 protein gets one entry after TCRdb re-called the reads with MiXCR. The data hold about 85,000 distinct CDR3 sequences, with about 44% observed a single time. Antigens of these TCRs are unknown. Sequencing was performed on CD8+ T cells from cultured PBMCs, taken from culture after CMV antigen stimulation. Source of these receptors: a human donor in good health (CMV status not recorded). Some clones in this sample may be carry-over from other donors' samples.

The V call is TRBV7-2, the J call TRBJ1-2, with 12 nucleotides matching TRBD1. The CDR3 sequence is 17 residues long. From germline, CDR1 is SGHTA and CDR2 FQGNSA. V was clipped by 3 bases and J by 5 bases; unmatched bases: 10. This chain's CDR3 is CASSFPGTGGAKYGYTF. CDR3 DNA sequence: TGTGCCAGCAGCTTCCCAGGGACAGGGGGCGCGAAATATGGCTACACCTTC.

The chain couples TRBV29-1 to TRBJ1-2, with D unclear. Trimming removed 6 bases at V and 6 bases at J, with 17 bases between. Germline V gives CDR1 SQVTM, CDR2 ANQGSEA. The CDR3 length is 13 residues. CDR3 amino acids: CSVRAPGLDGYTF. CDR3 DNA: TGCAGCGTGCGAGCCCCGGGTTTAGATGGCTACACCTTC.

This chain connects TRBV12-3 or TRBV12-4 to TRBJ1-1, with a weak D call TRBD1 (5 bases). Trimming pared 4 bases from V and 1 base from J, leaving 10 bases between. The CDR3 is made up of 14 amino acids. CDR3 sequence: CASSSSGQNTEAFF. The DNA of the CDR3 is TGTGCCAGCAGTTCCTCGGGGCAGAACACTGAAGCTTTCTTT.

The chain uses TRBV27 and TRBJ1-5; 8 bases line up with TRBD1. V trimming: 3 bases; J trimming: 1 base; junction bases outside the gene matches: 2. Looked up from germline, CDR1 is MNHEY and CDR2 is SMNVEV (reference sequence). This CDR3 has 15 amino acids. Written as DNA, the CDR3 is TGTGCCAGCAGTTTGACAGGGGACAGCAATCAGCCCCAGCATTTT. Translating gives CASSLTGDSNQPQHF.

This clonotype was seen a handful of times. The chain carries TRBV11-2 and TRBJ1-1; D gene unclear. This CDR3 comprises 15 residues. Trimming shortened V by 1 base and J by 4 bases, and 13 bases separated the two germline ends. The germline V gene has CDR1 SGHAT and CDR2 FQNNGV. The CDR3 protein is CASSLVGVGSTEAFF. In nucleotides, the CDR3 is TGTGCCAGCAGCTTAGTCGGTGTGGGTTCCACTGAAGCTTTCTTT.

This clonotype was seen more than once but under ten times. The chain employs TRBV28 and TRBJ2-7; D is ambiguous. The CDR3 spans 13 residues. The germline gives CDR1 MDHEN, CDR2 SYDVKM. The ends were cut back, 6 bases at V and 6 bases at J, with 15 bases in the middle. DNA of the CDR3: TGTGCCAGCAGCTTCGTCTCCGCTGGCGAGCAGTACTTC. Protein sequence: CASSFVSAGEQYF. The complete variable domain, with remaining parts taken from reference TRBV28 and TRBJ2-7, reads DVKVTQSSRYLVKRTGEKVFLECVQDMDHENMFWYRQDPGLGLRLIYFSYDVKMKEKGDIPEGYSVSREKKERFSLILESASTNQTSMYLCASSFVSAGEQYFGPGTRLTVT.

This sequence joins TRBV7-6 and TRBJ2-2; 8 positions agree with TRBD2. After removal of 5 bases from V and 5 bases from J, the junction contained 10 bases not matched to a gene. This CDR3 region has 16 residues. Germline CDR1 is SGHVS and CDR2 is FNYEAQ. The CDR3 loop reads CASSPTGTRGTGELFF. CDR3 in DNA: TGTGCCAGCAGCCCAACCGGGACTAGGGGTACCGGGGAGCTGTTTTTT.

This clonotype has only a few counts. The chain uses TRBV7-8 and TRBJ1-6; 10 nucleotides align to TRBD1. After removal of 2 bases from V and 7 bases from J, the junction contained 14 bases not matched to a gene. Germline loops: CDR1 SGHVS, CDR2 FQNEAQ. The CDR3 spans 19 residues. This CDR3 reads CASSLFAGQGVLANSPLHF. CDR3 nucleotide sequence: TGTGCCAGCAGCTTATTCGCAGGACAGGGGGTTTTGGCAAATTCACCCCTCCACTTT.

The chain carries TRBV11-2 and TRBJ2-1, with a possible D match to TRBD1 (5 bases). The V gene's germline CDR1 is SGHAT and CDR2 FQNNGV. The CDR3 has 16 residues. V lost 2 bases, J lost 5 bases, and 16 bases lay in between. The CDR3 is CASSLSRDALDNEQFF. CDR3 coding DNA: TGTGCCAGCAGCTTAAGCAGGGATGCCCTTGACAATGAGCAGTTCTTC.

This chain joins TRBV10-3 and TRBJ1-3; D gene uncertain. The CDR3 is 16 residues long. CDR1 ENHRY and CDR2 SYGVKD come from the germline V gene. V lost 3 bases, J lost 2 bases, and 14 bases lay in between. CDR3 loop: CAISDLVSTAGNTIYF. In DNA form, the CDR3 reads TGTGCCATCAGTGACTTGGTCAGTACGGCTGGAAACACCATATATTTT.

This chain uses TRBV11-2 with TRBJ1-2; 8 positions agree with TRBD1. From germline, CDR1 is SGHAT and CDR2 FQNNGV. The CDR3 consists of 16 residues. The V and J ends lost 6 bases and 4 bases, in that order; junction bases with no gene match: 13. The CDR3 DNA reads as TGTGCCAGCAGTTTCCCTGAGACAGGGGAGGGCTATGGCTACACCTTC. It encodes CASSFPETGEGYGYTF.

Of note for this clonotype: One junction end does not reproduce the germline sequence, and a read error may be involved. The J gene is TRBJ2-7, the V gene TRBV23-1; D call uncertain. Being an ORF, TRBV23-1 has a function that is uncertain. This CDR3 has 13 residues. The CDR3 is CASSPVSSYEQYF. As DNA, the CDR3 is TGTGCCAGCAGTCCGGTCTCCTCCTACGAGCAGTACTTC.

The V and J genes are TRBV7-2 and TRBJ2-1, with D possibly TRBD2 on 6 matching bases. Germline V gives CDR1 SGHTA, CDR2 FQGNSA. V was clipped by 4 bases and J by 3 bases, with 19 bases between them. The CDR3 sequence is 17 residues long. This chain's CDR3 is CASSWARDWIHYNEQFF. CDR3 in DNA: TGTGCCAGCAGCTGGGCCCGGGACTGGATCCACTACAATGAGCAGTTCTTC. The variable domain in full, with the rest retrieved from reference TRBV7-2 and TRBJ2-1, is GAGVSQSPSNKVTEKGKDVELRCDPISGHTALYWYRQSLGQGLEFLIYFQGNSAPDKSGLPSDRFSAERTGGSVSTLTIQRTQQEDSAVYLCASSWARDWIHYNEQFFGPGTRLTVL.

The rearrangement joins TRBV28 to TRBJ1-5; D is undetermined. The V and J ends lost 6 bases and 3 bases respectively, with 18 bases between them. CDR1 and CDR2 from the germline V gene are MDHEN and SYDVKM. There are 16 residues in the CDR3. The DNA for the CDR3 is TGTGCCAGCAGCCCGTGGATAGAAGGGATCAATCAGCCCCAGCATTTT. This sequence encodes CASSPWIEGINQPQHF.

This clonotype has a handful of counts. The J gene is TRBJ2-6, the V gene TRBV27, with D uncertain. Germline CDR1 reads MNHEY; CDR2 reads SMNVEV (reference sequence). V gave up 7 bases and J gave up 0 bases, with 4 bases separating them. The CDR3 loop spans 13 amino acids. In nucleotides, the CDR3 is TGTGCCAGCACCAGCTCTGGGGCCAACGTCCTGACTTTC. It is translated as CASTSSGANVLTF. Filled out from reference TRBV27 and TRBJ2-6, the complete variable domain reads EAQVTQNPRYLITVTGKKLTVTCSQNMNHEYMSWYRQDPGLGLRQIYYSMNVEVTDKGDVPEGYKVSRKEKRNFPLILESPSPNQTSLYFCASTSSGANVLTFGAGSRLTVL.

J is TRBJ2-1 and V is TRBV7-2, with TRBD2 identical over 8 bases. Looked up from germline, CDR1 is SGHTA and CDR2 is FQGNSA. Trimming at V came to 5 bases and at J to 4 bases, leaving 7 bases not matched to a gene. The CDR3 length is 15 residues. CDR3 bases: TGTGCCAGCAGCCCCACTAGCGGCACTTACAATGAGCAGTTCTTC. It translates to CASSPTSGTYNEQFF.

This clonotype occurred many times. The chain combines TRBV7-2 with TRBJ2-1, with D perhaps TRBD2 (5 bases). Germline CDR1 SGHTA, CDR2 FQGNSA. CDR3 size: 18 residues. V gave up 4 bases and J gave up 4 bases, with 23 bases separating them. This chain's CDR3 is CASSSPPGRTREYNEQFF. The CDR3 coding sequence is TGTGCCAGCAGCTCCCCTCCGGGAAGGACCCGAGAATACAATGAGCAGTTCTTC.

This clonotype was found once. The rearrangement joins TRBV28 to TRBJ1-4, with D perhaps TRBD1 (6 bases). The V end lost 3 bases, the J end lost 5 bases, and 13 bases lay between the germline ends. Germline values: CDR1 MDHEN, CDR2 SYDVKM. CDR3 length equals 15 residues. CDR3 sequence (DNA): TGTGCCAGCAGTTTTGGGAACAGGGCAAATGAAAAACTGTTTTTT. Encoded protein: CASSFGNRANEKLFF.

The V and J genes are TRBV10-3 and TRBJ2-7; unclear D gene. V lost 3 bases to trimming and J lost 2 bases, with 23 bases between them. The germline V gene has CDR1 ENHRY and CDR2 SYGVKD. This CDR3 is built from 18 residues. This CDR3 is CAISDLPRTGSRPYEQYF. CDR3 nucleotide sequence: TGTGCCATCAGTGACCTCCCCCGGACGGGTAGCCGACCCTACGAGCAGTACTTC.

V usage is TRBV20-1 and J usage is TRBJ1-5; TRBD1 is a possible D gene (6 bases). Germline V gene data show CDR1 as DFQATT and CDR2 as SNEGSKA (reference sequence). CDR3 length: 15 residues. The V end was cut by 1 base, the J end by 6 bases, with 16 bases between. The CDR3 loop is CSARGKGGFGQPQHF. The CDR3 DNA reads as TGCAGTGCTAGAGGGAAGGGGGGATTCGGTCAGCCCCAGCATTTT.

V gene TRBV20-1 combines with J gene TRBJ1-1; the D is unclear. Germline lookup yields CDR1 DFQATT and CDR2 SNEGSKA (reference sequence). V lost 5 bases to trimming and J lost 7 bases, with 14 bases between them. There are 12 residues in the CDR3. The CDR3 coding sequence is TGCAGTGCTGCAGAGCCCTTGATTGAAGCTTTCTTT. It encodes CSAAEPLIEAFF.

The chain joins TRBV6-6 to TRBJ2-4, with D maybe TRBD1 (7 bases). V lost 6 bases and J 0 bases, leaving 15 bases between the germline ends. This CDR3 has 16 residues. Germline CDR1 MNHNY, CDR2 SVGAGI (reference sequence). As DNA, the CDR3 is TGTGCCAGCAGGAGGGGGCGGGGAGAAGCCAAAAACATTCAGTACTTC. It yields the protein CASRRGRGEAKNIQYF.

The genes are TRBV28 and TRBJ2-5; the D is unclear. In germline, CDR1 is MDHEN, CDR2 SYDVKM. V lost 6 bases, J lost 5 bases, and 13 bases lay in between. The length of the CDR3 is 13 residues. The CDR3 sequence is CASRPSTYETQYF. The CDR3 DNA follows: TGTGCCAGCAGACCCTCCACATACGAGACCCAGTACTTC.

The chain employs TRBV6-1 and TRBJ1-2; perhaps TRBD1 as D (6 bases). CDR1 and CDR2 from the germline V gene are MNHNS and SASEGT. The V end lost 2 bases, the J end lost 0 bases, and 16 bases lay between the germline ends. CDR3 length equals 17 residues. CDR3 in DNA: TGTGCCAGCAGTGAACAACAGGGCCTACTTACTAACTATGGCTACACCTTC. This encodes CASSEQQGLLTNYGYTF.

The chain carries TRBV7-4 and TRBJ2-7, with a tentative D call TRBD1 (5 bases). CDR1 and CDR2 (germline): SGHVT, SQSDAQ. V lost 3 bases and J lost 0, with 15 bases in between. CDR3 length equals 16 residues. The CDR3 reads CASSFIAGADSYEQYF. The CDR3 nucleotides read TGTGCCAGCAGCTTCATTGCTGGGGCCGACTCCTACGAGCAGTACTTC.

The CDR3 spells CASSVGEGPFEAFF. Here the CDR3 DNA reads TGTGCCAGCAGCGTAGGAGAAGGGCCCTTTGAAGCTTTCTTT. This chain links TRBV9 with TRBJ1-1; no firm D call. The V end lost 0 bases, the J end lost 7 bases, and 13 bases lay between the germline ends. Germline CDR1 reads SGDLS; CDR2 reads YYNGEE. This CDR3 contains 14 residues.